This T cell receptor beta chain was captured by sequencing in a study of T cell repertoires in cytomegalovirus infection. As for the study in general: CMV epitopes, recently identified HLA-C-restricted and well-studied HLA-B-restricted, were used. Study-level points and caveats: The ex vivo response was dominated by HLA-C-restricted CMV-specific TCR beta clonotypes.

This CDR3 has 12 residues. Germline CDR1 SGHAT, CDR2 FQDESV (reference sequence). TCRdb used MiXCR to reprocess the reads, holding one entry per CDR3 protein. The sample has hundreds of thousands of distinct CDR3 sequences; around 32% are singletons. Comment on this clonotype: No antigen is known for it. At one end, the junction sequence differs from germline, possibly due to a read error.

The clonotype comes from a human donor in good health (CMV status not recorded). Some clones in this sample may be carry-over from other donors' samples. The V gene is TRBV11-1, the J gene TRBJ2-1, with D uncertain. Sequencing used cultured PBMCs, obtained from culture after CMV antigen stimulation. CDR3 bases: TGTGCCAACAGCCCGGGTCTGAATGAGCAGTTCTTC. This gives the protein CANSPGLNEQFF.